The T cell receptor (beta chain) under discussion was sequenced for a study of blood T cell repertoires in COVID-19. Background on the study: Sites across the United States, Italy and Spain contributed samples from acute and convalescent COVID-19.

Using immunoSEQ multiplex PCR, the repertoire was profiled, and TCRdb retains in-frame clones only, with some absent. In the table there are about 220,000 clones, around 80% of which are singletons. The sample holds one count of this clone. Germline CDR1 LGHNA, CDR2 YSLEER. This CDR3 is 14 amino acids long. Trimming left V 2 bases short and J 2 bases short, with 10 bases between. Specimen: peripheral blood. The sequence derives from a human donor in a cohort sampled during active COVID-19. V usage is TRBV4-3 and J usage is TRBJ2-7; D is possibly TRBD2 (5 bases). CDR3 amino acids: CASSQLSGAYEQYF. The CDR3 DNA is TGCGCCAGCAGCCAATTGAGCGGAGCCTACGAGCAGTACTTC.